The 15 T cell receptor beta chains below all came from one sample that was sequenced in a study of blood T cells in healthy people across ages. PCR was performed a second time for about 7 to 11 cycles using a sample-barcoded 5' primer and a J-beta primer mix. TCRdb processed the 5' RACE reads anew with MiXCR; each CDR3 protein has one entry. The sample lists about 780,000 distinct CDR3 sequences, about 26% occurring once. These data are also associated with another study on T cells of mothers and their children.

The sequencing sample was made of blood. These receptor sequences come from a boy younger than 18 in good health.

This clonotype showed up just a few times. The V and J genes are TRBV3-1 and TRBJ2-1, with D possibly matching TRBD2 (5 bases). The CDR3 has 13 amino acids. CDR1 is LGHDT, CDR2 YNNKEL, per germline (reference sequence). V gave up 1 base and J gave up 7 bases, with 8 bases separating them. CDR3 nucleotides: TGTGCCAGCAGCCAAGCCGGGAAGAATGAGCAGTTCTTC. Its protein is CASSQAGKNEQFF.

This clonotype has more than one count but fewer than ten. V and J are TRBV20-1 and TRBJ2-5; 7 bases are a match to TRBD1. Germline values: CDR1 DFQATT, CDR2 SNEGSKA (reference sequence). With 6 bases clipped from V and 4 bases from J, the junction kept 14 bases outside the gene matches. CDR3 length: 15 amino acids. Written as DNA, the CDR3 is TGCAGTGCAGGCCTGACAGGGCGGACTGGAGAGACCCAGTACTTC. Protein: CSAGLTGRTGETQYF.

This clonotype occurred a few times. Mismatch with germline at one junction end may stem from a read error. The chain combines TRBV7-7 with TRBJ2-5, with a tentative D call TRBD2 (6 bases). Germline loops: CDR1 SSHAT, CDR2 FNYEAQ (reference sequence). The CDR3 spans 14 residues. The DNA for the CDR3 is TGTGCTAGCAGCTTAGAATGGACTACCGAGACCCAGTACTTC. It translates to CASSLEWTTETQYF.

This clonotype was seen only a few times. Because it lacks the conserved phenylalanine or tryptophan at the end, this CDR3 is likely a read error. The V and J genes are TRBV27 and TRBJ1-2, with D uncertain. The CDR3 has 13 residues. V lost 3 bases and J 0 bases, leaving 5 bases between the germline ends. Per the germline V gene, CDR1 is MNHEY and CDR2 is SMNVEV (reference sequence). CDR3 in amino acids: CASSLQANYGYTL. The CDR3 DNA reads TGTGCCAGCAGTTTGCAGGCTAACTATGGCTACACCCTC.

The table lists this clonotype with a few counts. The chain links TRBV7-6 to TRBJ2-1; the D is unclear. V was pared by 2 bases and J by 4 bases, with 18 bases between. The CDR3 length is 17 residues. Germline assignment: CDR1 SGHVS and CDR2 FNYEAQ. CDR3 sequence: CASSLQRGASMYNEQFF. The CDR3 DNA reads as TGTGCCAGCAGCTTACAAAGAGGAGCGTCGATGTACAATGAGCAGTTCTTC.

This clonotype occurred a few times. The genes are TRBV9 and TRBJ2-5; D may be TRBD1 (6 bases). This CDR3 comprises 14 residues. Trimming pared 4 bases from V and 5 bases from J, leaving 15 bases between. Germline CDR1 is SGDLS and CDR2 is YYNGEE. The CDR3 is CASSKIGQQETQYF. In DNA, the CDR3 is TGTGCCAGCAGCAAGATCGGACAGCAGGAGACCCAGTACTTC.

Only a few counts were recorded for this clonotype. The chain combines TRBV28 with TRBJ2-6; D gene unclear. The CDR3 sequence is 17 residues long. Germline assignment: CDR1 MDHEN and CDR2 SYDVKM. V shed 3 bases and J shed 0 bases, with 12 bases lying between them. The CDR3 is CASSFVGPFSGANVLTF. CDR3 nucleotides: TGTGCCAGCAGTTTCGTAGGTCCCTTCTCTGGGGCCAACGTCCTGACTTTC.

The chain carries TRBV7-2 and TRBJ2-1; 9 bases match TRBD2. The last part of the DNA fits TRBJ2-5 better; the J call may be wrong. The CDR3 has 16 residues. Germline loops: CDR1 SGHTA, CDR2 FQGNSA. In DNA form, the CDR3 reads TGTGCCAGCAGCTTACCGGGACTAGCACTGCAAGAGACCCAGTACTTC. It specifies CASSLPGLALQETQYF.

The V gene is TRBV4-2, the J gene TRBJ2-3; 10 bases line up with TRBD2. The CDR3 extends over 18 amino acids. Trimming took 0 bases from V and 6 from J; bases not matched to a gene: 12. CDR1 is LGHNA, CDR2 YNFKEQ, per germline. The CDR3 spells CASSQEGSSGGLRDTQYF. The CDR3 nucleotides read TGTGCCAGCAGCCAAGAGGGGTCTAGCGGGGGTCTCCGGGATACGCAGTATTTT.

This clonotype was recorded a few times. The CDR3 here is CASSRGKVYNEQFF. In nucleotides, the CDR3 is TGTGCCAGCAGCAGGGGGAAGGTCTACAATGAGCAGTTCTTC. J is TRBJ2-1 and V is TRBV6-5; TRBD1 agrees at 7 bases. V was pared by 6 bases and J by 3 bases, with 5 bases of the junction left unmatched. Germline assignment: CDR1 MNHEY and CDR2 SVGAGI. This CDR3 spans 14 amino acids.

The chain employs TRBV9 and TRBJ2-7; no clear D. V dropped 2 bases and J dropped 1 base, with 13 bases sitting between them. CDR1 SGDLS and CDR2 YYNGEE come from the germline V gene. The CDR3 loop spans 15 amino acids. In nucleotides, the CDR3 is TGTGCCAGCAGCGTCAACGTGGGTTCGTCCTACGAGCAGTACTTC. Amino acid sequence: CASSVNVGSSYEQYF.

There are a few counts of this clonotype. This chain links TRBV27 with TRBJ1-2; no definite D call. The germline gives CDR1 MNHEY, CDR2 SMNVEV (reference sequence). Trimming took 4 bases from V and 3 from J, leaving 3 bases between them. This CDR3 has 11 residues. The DNA of the CDR3 is TGTGCCAGCAGTTGGTACTATGGCTACACCTTC. Translated, it gives CASSWYYGYTF.

This clonotype was counted between two and nine times. The CDR3 here is CASRGLAGVLFQETQYF. The CDR3 region has the DNA TGTGCCAGCAGAGGACTAGCGGGGGTCCTATTCCAAGAGACCCAGTACTTC. The chain employs TRBV6-1 and TRBJ2-5; 13 bases are a match to TRBD2. Germline V lookup: CDR1 MNHNS, CDR2 SASEGT. Trimming at V came to 6 bases and at J to 1 base, leaving 8 bases not matched to a gene. The CDR3 length is 17 residues.

The sample holds a few counts of this clonotype. The chain employs TRBV4-1 and TRBJ1-2; the D gene is possibly TRBD1 (6 bases). This CDR3 region has 14 residues. Germline CDR1 and CDR2: MGHRA and YSYEKL. With 3 bases removed from V and 8 bases from J, the gap between germline ends came to 16 bases. This chain's CDR3 is CASSHEDRILGYTF. DNA of the CDR3: TGCGCCAGCAGCCACGAGGACAGAATTTTGGGCTACACCTTC.

The chain employs TRBV10-1 and TRBJ2-7; D is possibly TRBD2 (6 bases). Trimming shortened V by 0 bases and J by 1 base, and 10 bases separated the two germline ends. The CDR3 contains 15 residues. Germline values: CDR1 WNHNN, CDR2 SYGVQD (reference sequence). Written as DNA, the CDR3 is TGCGCCAGCAGTGAGTCTCGGGGGAATTCCTACGAGCAGTACTTC. This translates into CASSESRGNSYEQYF.